The 28 T cell receptor beta chains presented below share a single source sample, sequenced in a study of OX40 agonist ivuxolimab in advanced cancers. Clones were read by immunoSEQ multiplex PCR, and TCRdb kept only the in-frame ones, dropping some. The table shows almost 80,000 clones, with about 84% occurring only once. Sequencing used CD4+ or CD8+ T cells sorted from blood, obtained in a trial of the OX40 agonist ivuxolimab. These receptors were obtained from an adult with an advanced solid tumor such as melanoma, head and neck, liver or kidney cancer.

The V gene is TRBV4-1, the J gene TRBJ2-7, with a weak D call TRBD2 (5 bases). The CDR3 contains 12 residues. V gave up 4 bases and J gave up 11 bases, with 15 bases separating them. Germline-derived CDR1 and CDR2 are MGHRA and YSYEKL. CDR3 DNA: TGCGCCAGCAGCCCAAACAGCGGTCGGGAGTACTTC. Amino acid sequence: CASSPNSGREYF.

V gene TRBV7-2 combines with J gene TRBJ2-7; D is tentatively TRBD1 or TRBD2 (7 bases each). Germline values: CDR1 SGHTA, CDR2 FQGNSA. CDR3 length equals 15 residues. Trimming pared 4 bases from V and 4 bases from J, leaving 17 bases between. CDR3 residues: CASSWGGTESYEQYF. The DNA of the CDR3 is TGTGCCAGCAGCTGGGGGGGGACAGAATCGTACGAGCAGTACTTC.

The chain uses TRBV25-1 and TRBJ1-1; no clear D. Trimming removed 6 bases at V and 8 bases at J, with 10 bases between. Per the germline V gene, CDR1 is MGHDK and CDR2 is SYGVNS. The CDR3 runs to 11 residues. The CDR3 bases are TGTGCCAGCAGCGGCCTGAGGGAAGCTTTCTTT. Protein sequence: CASSGLREAFF.

This clone was seen once. This sequence joins TRBV28 and TRBJ1-2, with no clear D. Germline-derived CDR1 and CDR2 are MDHEN and SYDVKM. CDR3 size: 13 residues. With 6 bases removed from V and 3 bases from J, the gap between germline ends came to 11 bases. Here the CDR3 reads CASSSALDYGYTF. The CDR3 bases are TGTGCCAGCAGCTCGGCTCTAGACTATGGCTACACCTTC.

This clone was seen a handful of times. V and J are TRBV7-2 and TRBJ2-7, with TRBD1 as a possible D gene (6 bases). V lost 2 bases to trimming and J lost 3 bases, with 11 bases between them. This CDR3 region has 14 residues. The V gene's germline CDR1 is SGHTA and CDR2 FQGNSA. The CDR3 spells CASSLRDIHYEQYF. Written as DNA, the CDR3 is TGTGCCAGCAGCTTAAGGGACATACACTACGAGCAGTACTTC.

This chain links TRBV27 with TRBJ2-7, with TRBD1 matching over 8 bases. This CDR3 spans 15 amino acids. V was pared by 5 bases and J by 3 bases, with 9 bases of the junction left unmatched. Germline values: CDR1 MNHEY, CDR2 SMNVEV (reference sequence). Here the CDR3 reads CASSPGTGQDYEQYV. The CDR3 coding sequence is TGTGCCAGCAGTCCCGGGACAGGCCAAGACTACGAGCAGTACGTC.

V gene TRBV23-1 combines with J gene TRBJ1-1, with D hard to call. TRBV23-1 is marked as an open reading frame, function uncertain. The CDR3 runs 9 residues. Trimming took 10 bases from V and 5 from J, leaving 5 bases between them. As DNA, the CDR3 is TGCGCCACCTATACTGAAGCTTTCTTT. Translated: CATYTEAFF.

The chain combines TRBV5-1 with TRBJ1-4; D gene ambiguous. Germline values: CDR1 SGHRS, CDR2 YFSETQ. Trimming left V 2 bases short and J 7 bases short, with 12 bases between. CDR3 length: 14 amino acids. Here the CDR3 DNA reads TGCGCCAGCAGCTTCTCCTGGCAGTCTGAAAAACTGTTTTTT. Translating gives CASSFSWQSEKLFF.

V is TRBV19 and J is TRBJ1-5; 7 bases are shared with TRBD1. This CDR3 contains 14 residues. Unmatched junction bases numbered 12, after V lost 7 bases and J lost 9 bases. CDR1 is LNHDA, CDR2 SQIVND, per germline (reference sequence). The CDR3 loop reads CASTMEEGARPQHF. CDR3 nucleotide sequence: TGTGCCAGTACCATGGAAGAGGGGGCACGGCCCCAGCATTTT.

The chain links TRBV5-1 to TRBJ2-2; D perhaps matches TRBD1 (5 bases). This CDR3 is built from 14 residues. The V end was cut by 3 bases, the J end by 7 bases, with 13 bases between. Germline CDR1 is SGHRS and CDR2 is YFSETQ. The CDR3 spells CASSSGSVNGELFF. The CDR3 DNA follows: TGCGCCAGCAGCTCAGGGTCGGTTAACGGGGAGCTGTTTTTT.

This sequence joins TRBV5-6 and TRBJ1-1, with 12 nucleotides matching TRBD1. CDR3 length equals 15 residues. Germline V gene lookup returns CDR1 SGHDT and CDR2 YYEEEE. J was trimmed by 6 bases and V by 2 bases; bases with no gene match: 5. CDR3 sequence: CASSFWGQGAPEAFF. The CDR3 bases are TGTGCCAGCAGCTTTTGGGGACAGGGGGCGCCTGAAGCTTTCTTT.

This clone was counted once. The gene calls are TRBV19 and TRBJ1-4, with a tentative D call TRBD1 (5 bases). Germline CDR1 is LNHDA and CDR2 is SQIVND (reference sequence). This CDR3 region has 15 residues. The V end was cut by 4 bases, the J end by 6 bases, with 15 bases between. The CDR3 spells CASSTGHPGDEKLFF. CDR3 DNA: TGTGCCAGTAGTACTGGACACCCTGGGGATGAAAAACTGTTTTTT.

This clone was detected only a few times. The chain recombines TRBV19 with TRBJ1-5, with D possibly matching TRBD1 (5 bases). The CDR3 contains 14 residues. Germline V gene lookup returns CDR1 LNHDA and CDR2 SQIVND (reference sequence). Trimming stripped 10 bases from V and 4 bases from J, with 17 bases between. CDR3 sequence reads: CATVKAGGNQPQHF. The CDR3 coding sequence is TGTGCCACTGTTAAGGCGGGGGGAAATCAGCCCCAGCATTTT.

The V call is TRBV7-2, the J call TRBJ2-5, with TRBD2 as a possible D gene (6 bases). Germline V lookup: CDR1 SGHTA, CDR2 FQGNSA. CDR3 size: 14 residues. V was cut by 3 bases and J by 4 bases, with 12 bases left in between. CDR3: CASSLRDLSETQYF. The CDR3 nucleotides read TGTGCCAGCAGCTTGAGGGACTTATCAGAGACCCAGTACTTC.

The rearrangement links TRBV19 to TRBJ1-1; no reliable D call. Germline-derived CDR1 and CDR2 are LNHDA and SQIVND (reference sequence). This CDR3 contains 13 residues. The ends were cut back, 2 bases at V and 3 bases at J, with 7 bases in the middle. The DNA for the CDR3 is TGTGCCAGTAGTATAACGCGCGACACTGAAGCTTTCTTT. Protein sequence: CASSITRDTEAFF.

The genes are TRBV5-1 and TRBJ2-2, with 7 bases matching TRBD1. Unmatched junction bases numbered 10, after V lost 4 bases and J lost 4 bases. In germline, CDR1 is SGHRS, CDR2 YFSETQ. The CDR3 contains 16 residues. As DNA, the CDR3 is TGCGCCAGCAGCGGCGGACAGGCGGCTGGCACCGGGGAGCTGTTTTTT. Translated, it gives CASSGGQAAGTGELFF.

The chain has TRBV5-4 and TRBJ1-6, with 7 bases matching TRBD1. Unmatched junction bases numbered 6, after V lost 5 bases and J lost 4 bases. The CDR3 is 15 amino acids. From germline, CDR1 is SGHNT and CDR2 YYREEE (reference sequence). DNA of the CDR3: TGTGCCAGCAGTCGAGGCAGGGGGTATAATTCACCCCTCCACTTT. This sequence encodes CASSRGRGYNSPLHF.

This clone was found many times. The V and J genes are TRBV9 and TRBJ2-1, with 9 bases matching TRBD1. J gave up 6 bases and V 4 bases, and 11 bases lay outside the gene matches. Germline V gene data show CDR1 as SGDLS and CDR2 as YYNGEE. The CDR3 length is 16 residues. CDR3 amino acids: CASSFLGQGSGNEQFF. CDR3 in DNA: TGTGCCAGCAGCTTCTTAGGACAGGGGAGTGGCAATGAGCAGTTCTTC.

The V gene is TRBV6-1, the J gene TRBJ1-5; D is unclear. The CDR3 loop spans 14 amino acids. The germline V and J ends were trimmed by 5 bases and 4 bases, with 12 bases remaining between them. In germline, CDR1 is MNHNS, CDR2 SASEGT. CDR3 amino acids: CASSFLAMNQPQHF. CDR3 nucleotide sequence: TGTGCCAGCAGTTTTCTTGCCATGAATCAGCCCCAGCATTTT.

The genes are TRBV10-3 and TRBJ2-1, with D possibly matching TRBD1 (6 bases). The CDR3 covers 15 residues. Trimming cost V 3 bases and J 9 bases, with 18 bases left between them. Germline assignment: CDR1 ENHRY and CDR2 SYGVKD. CDR3 nucleotides: TGTGCCATCAGTGACCCCGGGCAGGGGAGCGGTGAGCAGTTCTTC. This encodes CAISDPGQGSGEQFF.

This rearrangement joins TRBV11-2 to TRBJ2-2, with D perhaps TRBD2 (6 bases). V lost 1 base, J lost 6 bases, and 15 bases lay in between. Germline V gives CDR1 SGHAT, CDR2 FQNNGV. The CDR3 spans 16 residues. The CDR3 here is CASSLGVAAGAGELFF. The CDR3 nucleotides read TGTGCCAGCAGCTTAGGGGTAGCGGCCGGGGCCGGGGAGCTGTTTTTT.

J is TRBJ1-2 and V is TRBV5-4; TRBD1 is a possible D gene (6 bases). The CDR3 is 13 residues long. Germline V lookup: CDR1 SGHNT, CDR2 YYREEE (reference sequence). V lost 5 bases and J lost 5, with 13 bases in between. The CDR3 nucleotides are TGTGCCAGCAGACCCCAGGGGCCGTATGGCTACACCTTC. This sequence encodes CASRPQGPYGYTF.

The chain employs TRBV19 and TRBJ2-6; tentative D call: TRBD2 (6 bases). V was shortened by 6 bases and J by 3 bases, with 12 bases between the two germline ends. The CDR3 extends over 15 amino acids. The V gene's germline CDR1 is LNHDA and CDR2 SQIVND (reference sequence). The chain's CDR3 is CASSVQGLGANVLTF. DNA of the CDR3: TGTGCCAGTAGCGTGCAGGGACTTGGGGCCAACGTCCTGACTTTC.

The chain recombines TRBV19 with TRBJ1-1; D ambiguous. CDR3 length: 14 amino acids. Trimming took off 6 bases at V and 1 base at J, with 12 bases between the two ends. The germline V gene encodes CDR1 LNHDA and CDR2 SQIVND (reference sequence). CDR3 DNA: TGTGCCAGTAGACCCCCTGGACCGAACACTGAAGCTTTCTTT. Protein sequence: CASRPPGPNTEAFF.

V usage is TRBV5-5 and J usage is TRBJ2-7; TRBD2 might be the D (5 bases). The CDR3 runs 15 residues. Trimming stripped 0 bases from V and 0 bases from J, with 10 bases between. Germline-derived CDR1 and CDR2 are SGHKS and YYEKEE (reference sequence). The CDR3 protein is CASSLVRELSYEQYF. The CDR3 DNA reads as TGTGCCAGCAGCTTGGTCCGGGAACTCTCCTACGAGCAGTACTTC.

The DNA of the CDR3 is TGTGCCAGCAGTTGGGGGGCAGGCCAAGAGACCCAGTACTTC. Translating it yields CASSWGAGQETQYF. The rearrangement links TRBV6-5 to TRBJ2-5; D tentatively fits TRBD1 or TRBD2 (6 bases each). Trimming stripped 4 bases from V and 1 base from J, with 10 bases between. Germline V gives CDR1 MNHEY, CDR2 SVGAGI. The CDR3 runs to 14 residues.

The CDR3 protein is CASSPSSWTGPLHF. The CDR3, as DNA: TGTGCCAGCAGTCCTTCATCCTGGACAGGGCCCCTCCACTTT. V is TRBV27 and J is TRBJ1-6, with 8 bases identical to TRBD1. The V gene end was trimmed by 5 bases and the J gene end by 13 bases; junction bases not matched to a gene: 10. This CDR3 has 14 residues. Looked up from germline, CDR1 is MNHEY and CDR2 is SMNVEV (reference sequence).

This chain joins TRBV6-6 and TRBJ2-5; D may be TRBD1 or TRBD2 (5 bases each). Germline loops: CDR1 MNHNY, CDR2 SVGAGI (reference sequence). Trimming shortened V by 2 bases and J by 5 bases, and 12 bases separated the two germline ends. This CDR3 contains 14 residues. The CDR3: CASSYPGREETQYF. The DNA of the CDR3 is TGTGCCAGCAGTTACCCCGGCAGGGAGGAGACCCAGTACTTC.